Sequencing of this T cell receptor (beta chain) was carried out in a study of cytomegalovirus exposure and HLA in healthy donors. Both 60 Vbeta primers and 13 Jbeta primers went into the PCR. Generated by immunoSEQ multiplex PCR, the TCRdb table keeps only in-frame clones and is missing some. The sample holds around 210,000 clones. The junction had 4 bases not matched to a gene; V was cut back by 5 bases and J by 8 bases. This CDR3 comprises 12 residues. Germline CDR1 is KGHSH and CDR2 is LQKENI. The V call is TRBV18, the J call TRBJ1-1, with TRBD1 matching 8 bases. This TCR derives from a woman in her 30s in good health and CMV-seropositive. The sequencing sample was made of PBMCs. The CDR3 is CASSDGQGEAFF. DNA for the CDR3: TGTGCCAGCTCAGACGGACAGGGCGAAGCTTTCTTT.